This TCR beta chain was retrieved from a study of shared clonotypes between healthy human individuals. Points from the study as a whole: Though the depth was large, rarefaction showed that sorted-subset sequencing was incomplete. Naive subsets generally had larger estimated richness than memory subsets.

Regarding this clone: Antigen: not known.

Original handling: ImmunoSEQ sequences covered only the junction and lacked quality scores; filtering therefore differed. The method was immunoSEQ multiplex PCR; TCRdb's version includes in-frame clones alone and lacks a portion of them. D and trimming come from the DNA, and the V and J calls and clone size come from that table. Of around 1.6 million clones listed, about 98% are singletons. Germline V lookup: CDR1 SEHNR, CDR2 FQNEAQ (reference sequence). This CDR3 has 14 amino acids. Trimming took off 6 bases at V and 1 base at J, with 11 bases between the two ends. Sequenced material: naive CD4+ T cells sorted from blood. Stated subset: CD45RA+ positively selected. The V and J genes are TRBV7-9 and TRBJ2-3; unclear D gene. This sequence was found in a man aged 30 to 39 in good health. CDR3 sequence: CASRSRPGTDTQYF. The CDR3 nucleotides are TGTGCCAGCAGATCCCGGCCCGGCACAGATACGCAGTATTTT.